A single TCR beta chain is shown here with its context. Clones were sequenced by immunoSEQ multiplex PCR, and TCRdb holds only the in-frame ones, with some missing. The table lists 150,000 to 200,000 clones, 80% to 85% of them singletons. The data belong to a study of blood T cell repertoires in COVID-19. Germline CDR1 is SNHLY and CDR2 is FYNNEI. The ends were cut back, 4 bases at V and 4 bases at J, with 7 bases in the middle. There are 12 residues in the CDR3. Sequenced input: peripheral blood. The rearrangement joins TRBV2 to TRBJ1-1; D might be TRBD1 (6 bases). This clonotype originated in a human donor with acute or convalescent COVID-19. The donor label of this sample is uncertain. The CDR3 DNA is TGTGCCAGCAGTGTAGGGGGCACTGAAGCTTTCTTT. Translated: CASSVGGTEAFF.